This is a list of T cell receptor beta chains from one sample in a study of PD-1 blockade in classical Hodgkin lymphoma. Measured with immunoSEQ multiplex PCR; TCRdb has only the in-frame clones, and not every one. Found here are 25,000 to 30,000 clones, roughly 80% of them singletons; the top ten hold 20% to 25%. The sample was peripheral blood mononuclear cells (PBMCs), taken before the second cycle of nivolumab. Receptor source: a human donor with classical Hodgkin lymphoma. Each CDR3 is given with its conserved first and last residue. A D gene is named only where the DNA matches it firmly. Rows give clone size only sometimes, using once, few, many, or a class for an expanded clone.

j_call clone_size d_call v_call cdr3_nt cdr3_aa
TRBJ1-3 - - TRBV4-3 TGCGCCAGCAGCCAAGACACTTCTAGAAACACCATATATTTT CASSQDTSRNTIYF
TRBJ2-1 once TRBD1 TRBV28 TGTGCCAGCAGCCAGGGGGCGTTGGAATCCTACAATGAGCAGTTCTTC CASSQGALESYNEQFF
TRBJ1-5 - - TRBV25-1 TGTGCCAGCAGTCGAGGAGGGTTAGGACAGCCCCGGCATTTT CASSRGGLGQPRHF
TRBJ2-2 - - TRBV7-9 TGTGCCAGCAGCTTGGTACCAGGGCGGGAGCTGTTTTTT CASSLVPGRELFF
TRBJ1-1 - TRBD1 TRBV6-1 TGTGCCAGCAGGGAAACAGGGGAGACTGAAGCTTTCTTT CASRETGETEAFF
TRBJ1-1 - TRBD1 TRBV9 TGTGCCAGCAGCGAATACGGGACAGGGAAAGATCGTACTGAAGCTTTCTTT CASSEYGTGKDRTEAFF
TRBJ2-1 once TRBD2 TRBV25-1 TGTGCCAGCAGTGAATTAACAGCGGGAGCATACAATGAGCAGTTCTTC CASSELTAGAYNEQFF
TRBJ1-2 - - TRBV5-6 TGTGCCAGCAGGCCGGACGGTGTATATGGCTACACCTTC CASRPDGVYGYTF
TRBJ1-1 - TRBD1 TRBV28 TGTGCCAGCAGTTTGGGGCGGGGACAGGGAATGGGCACTGAAGCTTTCTTT CASSLGRGQGMGTEAFF
TRBJ2-5 - TRBD1 TRBV4-3 TGCGCCAGCAGCCAAACCCAGACAGGGACGGGAGAGACCCAGTACTTC CASSQTQTGTGETQYF
TRBJ1-1 once TRBD1 TRBV6-5 TGTGCCAGCAGTTCAGCCGGGACAGGGCCAGCTTTCTTT CASSSAGTGPAFF
TRBJ2-7 - - TRBV7-9 TGTGCCAGCACCTCCCTCTACGAGCAGTACTTC CASTSLYEQYF
TRBJ2-1 - - TRBV4-1 TGCGCCAGCAGTGGGGGCGGACCCTCGCAGTTCTTC CASSGGGPSQFF
TRBJ1-2 - TRBD1 TRBV6-5 TGTGCCAGCAGTTACGGGGGACAGCAGTATGGCTACACCTTC CASSYGGQQYGYTF
TRBJ2-3 - - TRBV4-1 TGCGCCAGCAGCCTCCCTTCCACGGACCTTAGAGTCACAGATACGCAGTATTTT CASSLPSTDLRVTDTQYF
TRBJ2-2 - - TRBV6-5 TGTGCCAGCACTCACTATTTCACCGGGGAGCTGTTTTTT CASTHYFTGELFF
TRBJ2-2 - - TRBV4-2 TGTGCCAGCAGCCAAGAAAGTCTGAACACCGGGGAGCTGTTTTTT CASSQESLNTGELFF
TRBJ1-2 - TRBD1 TRBV25-1 TGTGCCAGCAGTGGGCAGGGGGCGGGGAACTATGGCTACACCTTC CASSGQGAGNYGYTF
TRBJ1-5 - - TRBV6-1 TGTGCCAGCAGGGGAAACACAGTGCGCCAGCATTTT CASRGNTVRQHF
TRBJ1-6 - - TRBV5-8 TGTGCCAGCAGCTTTAAGGAGGGGTCCCTTAAGTCACCCCTCCACTTT CASSFKEGSLKSPLHF
TRBJ1-1 few TRBD1 TRBV11-2 TGTGCCAGCAGCTTACGACAGGGGATGAACACTGAAGCTTTCTTT CASSLRQGMNTEAFF
TRBJ2-7 - TRBD2 TRBV5-1 TGCGCCAGCAGCTTGGGGGGACTAGCGGACTCCTACGAGCAGTACTTC CASSLGGLADSYEQYF
TRBJ2-2 - TRBD2 TRBV10-3 TGTGCCATCAGTGAAGGCGGGGGGGCCGGGGAGCTGTTTTTT CAISEGGGAGELFF
TRBJ1-4 once TRBD1 TRBV7-9 TGTGCCAGCAGCTCGACAGGGAGAGGCGAAAAACTGTTTTTT CASSSTGRGEKLFF
TRBJ2-7 - TRBD2 TRBV11-3 TGTGCCAGCAGCTCTCCGGGACTAGGGATCTACGAGCAGTACTTC CASSSPGLGIYEQYF
TRBJ1-1 - TRBD1 TRBV6-6 TGTGCCAGCACCGAAGGGACAGACATGGACACTGAAGCTTTCTTT CASTEGTDMDTEAFF
TRBJ1-5 few - TRBV5-8 TGTGCCAGCAGTCGCCGGACAGCCAGGGAGCCCCAGCATTTT CASSRRTAREPQHF
TRBJ2-2 once - TRBV7-8 TGTGCCAGCAGACAGCTAGCGACTAACACCGGGGAGCTGTTTTTT CASRQLATNTGELFF
TRBJ2-1 - TRBD2 TRBV19 TGTGCCAGTAGAGTCCCGGGAGGGGATGAGCAGTTCTTC CASRVPGGDEQFF
TRBJ1-1 few - TRBV5-1 TGCGCCAGCAGCCCAATCGGTCTCCAGGCTAACACTGAAGCTTTCTTT CASSPIGLQANTEAFF
TRBJ1-1 - - TRBV11-3 TGTGCCAGCAGTTTTACAGGTAGGGACACTGAAGCTTTCTTT CASSFTGRDTEAFF
TRBJ2-1 - - TRBV28 TGTGCCAGCAGTTTAATCGGCCAGGAGGATTACAATGAGCAGTTCTTC CASSLIGQEDYNEQFF
TRBJ1-2 - - TRBV7-9 TGTGCCAGCAGCTTAGACATGGGAGGCTATGGCTACACCTTC CASSLDMGGYGYTF
TRBJ2-7 - - TRBV28 TGTGCCAGCAGTTTATCGGTAGGGTTCGAGCAGTACTTC CASSLSVGFEQYF
TRBJ1-2 - - TRBV4-3 TGCGCCAGCAGCCAAGACACGGTCGAGGACTATGGCTACACCTTC CASSQDTVEDYGYTF
TRBJ1-2 - - TRBV5-1 TGCGCCAGCAGCTTGAATACAGGAGCTCGCTGGGGTGGCTACACCTTC CASSLNTGARWGGYTF
TRBJ2-1 - TRBD1 TRBV4-1 TGCGCCAGCAGCAAGACAGGGGATTTCTACAATGAGCAGTTCTTC CASSKTGDFYNEQFF
TRBJ1-5 - TRBD1 TRBV7-2 TGTGCCAGCAGCTTAGCGGGGACAGGGGGCGGTCAGCCCCAGCATTTT CASSLAGTGGGQPQHF
TRBJ2-7 - - TRBV27 TGTGCCAGCAGTTACCTTCGGGGGTACGAGCAGTACTTC CASSYLRGYEQYF
TRBJ1-2 - TRBD1 TRBV11-2 TGTGCCAGCAGCCAAATACCGGGACAGGGTCGTGGCTACACCTTC CASSQIPGQGRGYTF
TRBJ2-5 - - TRBV7-9 TGTGCCAGCAGCTTCGGACTGCAAGAGACCCAGTACTTC CASSFGLQETQYF
TRBJ1-4 - - TRBV5-8 TGTGCCAGCAGCCTGAATGAAAAACTGTTTTTT CASSLNEKLFF
TRBJ2-7 - - TRBV5-1 TGCGCCAGCAGTCTGGAGCGGGCATCCTACGAGCAGTACTTC CASSLERASYEQYF
TRBJ2-5 - - TRBV5-4 TGTGCCAGCGGCAGGACAGCGGAGACCCAGTACTTC CASGRTAETQYF
TRBJ1-1 - - TRBV6-5 TGTGCCAGCAGTTACGGAGGGCGTCGCACTGAAGCTTTCTTT CASSYGGRRTEAFF
TRBJ1-6 - - TRBV27 TGTGCCAGCAGCACCGACCCCTGGGGTAATTCACCCCTCCACTTT CASSTDPWGNSPLHF
TRBJ1-1 once - TRBV4-2 TGTGCCAGCAGCCAAGATGTCAGTCGAGCCGACAGAGCTTTCTTT CASSQDVSRADRAFF
TRBJ1-2 - - TRBV19 TGTGCCAGTAGTCCGCCGGGCCGAGTTAACTATGGCTACACCTTC CASSPPGRVNYGYTF
TRBJ2-1 - - TRBV19 TGTGCCAGTAGTATACAGGGGCGCTCGGAGCAGTTCTTC CASSIQGRSEQFF